These 22 T cell receptor beta chains came from one sample sequenced in a study of shared clonotypes between healthy human individuals (dated by TCRdb to 2018 to 2020). The library was prepared using the immunoSEQ multiplex PCR assay. The immuneACCESS repertoire file appears here via TCRdb, limited to in-frame rearrangements. These files lack a portion of the clones; in checked studies, under half of the deficit traces to unresolved V genes, and the cause of the others is not known. For this sample there are around 2.3 million clones; 90% to 97% appear just once. The ten most abundant clones make up roughly 0.13% of the sample. What was sequenced was naive CD4+ T cells sorted from blood. Per the publication, the cell subset or site label means: CD45RA+ positively selected. The receptors here all came from a man aged 18 to 29 in good health.

The chain employs TRBV7-9 and TRBJ1-1; a weak D match, TRBD1 (5 bases). Per germline, CDR1 SEHNR and CDR2 FQNEAQ (reference sequence). This CDR3 is 13 amino acids long. V was cut by 3 bases and J by 3 bases, with 8 bases left in between. The CDR3 DNA reads TGTGCCAGCAGCTTTATAGGGGACACTGAAGCTTTCTTT. This translates into CASSFIGDTEAFF.

The chain carries TRBV7-9 and TRBJ2-3; D is unclear. Trimming took 5 bases from V and 5 from J, leaving 17 bases between them. The germline V gene encodes CDR1 SEHNR and CDR2 FQNEAQ (reference sequence). This CDR3 is 15 amino acids long. The CDR3 here is CASSPKWRLGDTQYF. The CDR3 nucleotides are TGTGCCAGCAGCCCGAAATGGCGCCTTGGAGATACGCAGTATTTT. Filled out from reference TRBV7-9 and TRBJ2-3, the complete variable domain reads DTGVSQNPRHKITKRGQNVTFRCDPISEHNRLYWYRQTLGQGPEFLTYFQNEAQLEKSRLLSDRFSAERPKGSFSTLEIQRTEQGDSAMYLCASSPKWRLGDTQYFGPGTRLTVL.

V gene TRBV5-1 combines with J gene TRBJ2-2; D gene uncertain. V shed 3 bases and J shed 1 base, with 16 bases lying between them. This CDR3 is built from 17 residues. Germline lookup yields CDR1 SGHRS and CDR2 YFSETQ. The CDR3 sequence is CASSSEPRALNTGELFF. The CDR3 DNA reads TGCGCCAGCAGCTCGGAGCCCCGGGCCTTGAACACCGGGGAGCTGTTTTTT.

The V gene is TRBV2, the J gene TRBJ2-2; 9 bases are shared with TRBD2. Losses at the gene ends were 6 bases for V and 8 bases for J; bases not matched to a gene: 10. The CDR3 length is 15 residues. Germline V gene sequence: CDR1 SNHLY, CDR2 FYNNEI. The CDR3 protein is CASSGSSGITGELFF. The CDR3 DNA is TGTGCCAGCAGCGGATCTAGCGGGATAACTGGGGAGCTGTTTTTT. The full variable domain, with the rest looked up from reference TRBV2 and TRBJ2-2, is EPEVTQTPSHQVTQMGQEVILRCVPISNHLYFYWYRQILGQKVEFLVSFYNNEISEKSEIFDDQFSVERPDGSNFTLKIRSTKLEDSAMYFCASSGSSGITGELFFGEGSRLTVL.

The gene calls are TRBV7-2 and TRBJ1-1, with 7 bases matching TRBD1. Germline assignment: CDR1 SGHTA and CDR2 FQGNSA. The V segment lost 6 bases and the J segment 2 bases; nucleotides outside the gene matches: 6. CDR3 length: 14 residues. As DNA, the CDR3 is TGTGCCAGCAGTCTCAACAGGGGTAACACTGAAGCTTTCTTT. Protein product: CASSLNRGNTEAFF.

The count of this clone is one. The chain links TRBV29-1 to TRBJ2-3; D call uncertain. V was shortened by 7 bases and J by 0 bases, with 11 bases between the two germline ends. CDR1 and CDR2 from the germline V gene are SQVTM and ANQGSEA. The CDR3 is 13 residues long. The CDR3 region is CSASFTSTDTQYF. For the CDR3, the DNA is TGCAGCGCCTCCTTCACTAGCACAGATACGCAGTATTTT.

V usage is TRBV2 and J usage is TRBJ1-4, with no clear D. This CDR3 comprises 15 residues. CDR1 SNHLY and CDR2 FYNNEI come from the germline V gene. V lost 7 bases and J 0 bases, leaving 12 bases between the germline ends. The DNA for the CDR3 is TGTGCCAGCAACACAGACGATGCAACTAATGAAAAACTGTTTTTT. It translates to CASNTDDATNEKLFF.

Regarding this clone: Within the sample, other DNA sequences also encode this same CDR3. The V gene is TRBV18, the J gene TRBJ2-7, with a possible D match to TRBD2 (6 bases). Looked up from germline, CDR1 is KGHSH and CDR2 is LQKENI. This CDR3 is built from 15 residues. Deletions cut 0 bases from V and 5 bases from J, with 14 bases between. The CDR3 nucleotides read TGTGCCAGCTCACCACCGGGCCAGGGAGGCCACGAGCAGTACTTC. Amino acids: CASSPPGQGGHEQYF.

J is TRBJ2-4 and V is TRBV4-1; TRBD1 might be the D (6 bases). The CDR3 is 14 residues long. Germline V gene data show CDR1 as MGHRA and CDR2 as YSYEKL. V lost 0 bases and J lost 7, with 10 bases in between. CDR3 region: CASSQEGGMNIQYF. Here the CDR3 DNA reads TGCGCCAGCAGCCAAGAAGGGGGAATGAACATTCAGTACTTC.

This clone occurred once. The chain recombines TRBV28 with TRBJ1-6; the D is unclear. Germline V lookup: CDR1 MDHEN, CDR2 SYDVKM. The CDR3 consists of 13 residues. The germline V and J ends were trimmed by 11 bases and 2 bases, with 10 bases remaining between them. DNA for the CDR3: TGTGCCGGACGGCAGGCCTATAATTCACCCCTCCACTTT. Protein product: CAGRQAYNSPLHF.

This chain links TRBV5-4 with TRBJ2-7; 7 bases line up with TRBD2. The ends lost 0 bases at V and 6 bases at J; junction bases unmatched: 9. Germline CDR1 is SGHNT and CDR2 is YYREEE (reference sequence). This CDR3 spans 15 amino acids. As DNA, the CDR3 is TGTGCCAGCAGCTTGGGACTAGCAATCGGTCGCGAGCAGTACTTC. Amino acids: CASSLGLAIGREQYF.

V and J are TRBV6-1 and TRBJ1-2; the D is unclear. This CDR3 region has 12 residues. V dropped 4 bases and J dropped 3 bases, with 6 bases sitting between them. Germline CDR1 reads MNHNS; CDR2 reads SASEGT. CDR3 DNA sequence: TGTGCCAGCAGTGGCGAGCACTATGGCTACACCTTC. Its translation is CASSGEHYGYTF.

V usage is TRBV10-2 and J usage is TRBJ1-2; tentative D call: TRBD1 (5 bases). This CDR3 has 16 amino acids. In germline, CDR1 is WSHSY, CDR2 SAAADI. Trimming left V 2 bases short and J 4 bases short, with 17 bases between. This chain's CDR3 is CASSEPATTVRYGYTF. CDR3 bases: TGCGCCAGCAGTGAGCCCGCTACGACAGTTCGCTATGGCTACACCTTC.

The rearrangement uses TRBV5-1 and TRBJ2-3; 7 bases match TRBD2. This CDR3 spans 14 amino acids. Germline V gives CDR1 SGHRS, CDR2 YFSETQ. The V segment lost 1 base and the J segment 5 bases; nucleotides outside the gene matches: 4. The CDR3 is CASSLFAGVDTQYF. The CDR3 DNA is TGCGCCAGCAGCTTGTTTGCGGGGGTAGATACGCAGTATTTT.

The chain is built from TRBV5-4 and TRBJ2-2; 7 bases agree with TRBD1. Germline loops: CDR1 SGHNT, CDR2 YYREEE (reference sequence). The V and J ends lost 4 bases and 0 bases, in that order; junction bases with no gene match: 3. CDR3 size: 15 residues. The CDR3 DNA follows: TGTGCCAGCAGCGGCACAGGGGCGAACACCGGGGAGCTGTTTTTT. Translated: CASSGTGANTGELFF.

The rearrangement uses TRBV5-4 and TRBJ1-1, with D perhaps TRBD1 (5 bases). V lost 4 bases and J 7 bases, leaving 20 bases between the germline ends. Germline-derived CDR1 and CDR2 are SGHNT and YYREEE (reference sequence). The CDR3 is 15 amino acids. CDR3 amino acids: CASSDPFGGSLEAFF. DNA of the CDR3: TGTGCCAGCAGCGACCCCTTTGGGGGGAGTCTTGAAGCTTTCTTT. The whole variable domain, remainder taken from reference TRBV5-4 and TRBJ1-1, is ETGVTQSPTHLIKTRGQQVTLRCSSQSGHNTVSWYQQALGQGPQFIFQYYREEENGRGNFPPRFSGLQFPNYSSELNVNALELDDSALYLCASSDPFGGSLEAFFGQGTRLTVV.

V and J are TRBV29-1 and TRBJ2-1, with D unresolved. The germline gives CDR1 SQVTM, CDR2 ANQGSEA. This CDR3 comprises 12 residues. The V gene lost 4 bases and the J gene lost 3 bases, with 7 bases spanning the gap. The CDR3 reads CSVVALYNEQFF. CDR3 DNA: TGCAGCGTTGTGGCACTCTACAATGAGCAGTTCTTC.

The V call is TRBV4-1, the J call TRBJ2-7; 11 bases match TRBD1. Per the germline V gene, CDR1 is MGHRA and CDR2 is YSYEKL. V trimming: 1 base; J trimming: 5 bases; junction bases outside the gene matches: 7. The CDR3 loop spans 16 amino acids. CDR3 in DNA: TGCGCCAGCAGCCAAGCCGGGACAGGGGGTTATAACGAGCAGTACTTC. Translated: CASSQAGTGGYNEQYF.

The chain has TRBV28 and TRBJ1-3; the D gene is possibly TRBD1 (6 bases). The V and J ends lost 4 bases and 2 bases respectively, with 15 bases between them. Looked up from germline, CDR1 is MDHEN and CDR2 is SYDVKM. CDR3 length equals 16 residues. This chain's CDR3 is CASSYPTGVTGNTIYF. The CDR3, as DNA: TGTGCCAGCAGTTACCCGACAGGCGTAACTGGAAACACCATATATTTT.

On this clone itself: This same CDR3 is encoded by further DNA sequences in the sample. The chain joins TRBV5-1 to TRBJ2-3; 11 bases fit TRBD1. The CDR3 runs 14 residues. Germline CDR1 and CDR2: SGHRS and YFSETQ. V lost 4 bases to trimming and J lost 4 bases; unmatched junction nucleotides: 2. In DNA form, the CDR3 reads TGCGCCAGCAGCCAGGGACAGGGGGCAGATACGCAGTATTTT. The encoded protein is CASSQGQGADTQYF. The variable domain in full, with the rest retrieved from reference TRBV5-1 and TRBJ2-3, is KAGVTQTPRYLIKTRGQQVTLSCSPISGHRSVSWYQQTPGQGLQFLFEYFSETQRNKGNFPGRFSGRQFSNSRSEMNVSTLELGDSALYLCASSQGQGADTQYFGPGTRLTVL.

The rearrangement links TRBV5-6 to TRBJ1-1, with a possible D match to TRBD1 (5 bases). V was clipped by 5 bases and J by 1 base, with 15 bases between them. The CDR3 is 15 amino acids. Germline V lookup: CDR1 SGHDT, CDR2 YYEEEE. CDR3 DNA sequence: TGTGCCAGCAGTCGGGCTTTGGGGGAGAACACTGAAGCTTTCTTT. It translates to CASSRALGENTEAFF.

The chain combines TRBV10-3 with TRBJ2-5; TRBD1 aligns across 9 bases. The CDR3 contains 16 residues. Germline CDR1 ENHRY, CDR2 SYGVKD. With 2 bases clipped from V and 4 bases from J, the junction kept 8 bases outside the gene matches. The CDR3 reads CAISEVPGQGSETQYF. CDR3 DNA: TGTGCCATCAGTGAGGTGCCGGGACAGGGATCAGAGACCCAGTACTTC.